The rows below give T cell receptor beta chains drawn from one sample of a study of blood T cell repertoires in COVID-19. Sequenced by immunoSEQ multiplex PCR; TCRdb stores in-frame clones only, minus some. The repertoire has 240,000 or so clones, 87% of them found once; the top ten carry approximately 7.5%. Material: peripheral blood. The receptor source for this set is a man aged 60 to 69 who had recovered from COVID-19. Each CDR3 is given with its conserved first and last residue.

cdr3_length j_call v_call cdr3_aa
15 TRBJ2-7 TRBV18 CASSPPSGASYEQYF
15 TRBJ1-6 TRBV6-5 CASSYLEGRNSPLHF
17 TRBJ2-3 TRBV11-2 CASSLWEAPSYTDTQYF
14 TRBJ1-1 TRBV6-5 CASSPPPVNTEAFF
15 TRBJ1-6 TRBV3-1/TRBV3-2 CASSRRGGADSPLHF
15 TRBJ1-2 TRBV6-5 CASSSHTQTNYGYTF
16 TRBJ1-6 TRBV15 CATRPLGTGSHSPLHF
16 TRBJ2-2 TRBV19 CASSLPAGGNTGELFF
15 TRBJ1-2 TRBV27 CASSPQGGTNYGYTF
15 TRBJ2-1 TRBV10-3 CAISEPEGQYNEQFF
17 TRBJ2-3 TRBV11-2 CASSTRGASGGFNTQYF
15 TRBJ1-1 TRBV6-1 CASSEFRGANTEAFF
15 TRBJ2-2 TRBV6-6 CASQGGGGMPGELFF
14 TRBJ2-1 TRBV24-1 CATSDRGRVNEQFF
15 TRBJ2-1 TRBV5-4 CASRPDLAGGREQFF
14 TRBJ1-1 TRBV10-3 CAIGPGAMNTEAFF
14 TRBJ1-2 TRBV3-1/TRBV3-2 CASSRQGQEYGYTF
16 TRBJ1-2 TRBV5-1 CASSLGQGRVFYGYTF
18 TRBJ1-2 TRBV4-1 CASSQDSPTGDLLYGYTF
13 TRBJ2-5 TRBV11-3 CASKDSRQETQYF
13 TRBJ1-3 TRBV19 CASSIRFGNTIYF
15 TRBJ2-7 TRBV4-1 CASSPIGDSTYEQYF
20 TRBJ2-1 TRBV7-4 CASSLGGGGLTTPSYNEQFF
14 TRBJ1-4 TRBV5-1 CASSPALTGEKLFF
16 TRBJ2-3 TRBV19 CASNSWGASNTDTQYF
14 TRBJ1-1 TRBV3-1/TRBV3-2 CASSHGLGGGDAFF
17 TRBJ2-1 TRBV4-1 CASSTRPSGAPRDEQFF
16 TRBJ1-1 TRBV6-5 CASSYIRGQAPVEAFF
12 TRBJ2-2 TRBV15 CATQGFTGELFF
16 TRBJ2-3 TRBV4-2 CASSPRGRGSTDTQYF